This is a list of T cell receptor beta chains from one sample in a study of T cells after posttransplantation cyclophosphamide. Clones were read by immunoSEQ multiplex PCR, and TCRdb kept only the in-frame ones, dropping some. The sample includes more than 8,500 clones, roughly nine tenths of them seen just once. The sample consisted of memory CD4+ T cells sorted from PBMCs. The source of these receptors is a woman aged 60 to 75 in good health, CMV-negative, and a related stem cell transplant donor. Each CDR3 is given with its conserved first and last residue. The order of the fields is J gene, V gene, D gene, CDR3 protein, CDR3 DNA. The D gene is left open where the match is weak.

J: TRBJ1-6
V: TRBV27
D: TRBD1
CDR3: CASSLRWTGTSPLHF
DNA: TGTGCCAGCAGTTTACGCTGGACAGGAACGTCACCCCTCCACTTT

J: TRBJ2-7
V: TRBV15
D: TRBD1
CDR3: CATSRGDRGRGTEQYF
DNA: TGTGCCACCAGCAGAGGGGACAGGGGGCGCGGTACCGAGCAGTACTTC

J: TRBJ2-1
V: TRBV6-1
D: TRBD2
CDR3: CASSEAGRTSRGFF
DNA: TGTGCCAGCAGTGAAGCGGGGCGGACTAGCAGGGGGTTCTTC

J: TRBJ2-7
V: TRBV10-3
D: TRBD1
CDR3: CAISGDRAYEQYF
DNA: TGTGCCATCAGTGGCGACAGGGCCTACGAGCAGTACTTC

J: TRBJ1-6
V: TRBV6-6
D: -
CDR3: CASRTNSPLHF
DNA: TGTGCCAGCAGGACAAATTCACCCCTCCACTTT

J: TRBJ2-5
V: TRBV7-2
D: -
CDR3: CASSLGLPRGTQYF
DNA: TGTGCCAGCAGCTTAGGACTCCCAAGAGGGACCCAGTACTTC

J: TRBJ2-5
V: TRBV7-8
D: TRBD1
CDR3: CASSSRGQVEETQYF
DNA: TGTGCCAGCAGCTCTAGGGGGCAGGTTGAAGAGACCCAGTACTTC

J: TRBJ1-2
V: TRBV5-1
D: -
CDR3: CASSSTGNYGYTF
DNA: TGCGCCAGCAGCTCAACAGGGAACTATGGCTACACCTTC

J: TRBJ1-2
V: TRBV6-5
D: -
CDR3: CASKEANYGYTF
DNA: TGTGCCAGCAAGGAGGCTAACTATGGCTACACCTTC

J: TRBJ2-3
V: TRBV7-2
D: -
CDR3: CASSSPVAKYF
DNA: TGTGCCAGCAGCTCACCGGTAGCAAAGTATTTT

J: TRBJ1-4
V: TRBV28
D: TRBD1
CDR3: CASSSKLQGVKKEKLFF
DNA: TGTGCCAGCAGTTCCAAATTACAGGGGGTCAAAAAGGAAAAACTGTTTTTT

J: TRBJ1-6
V: TRBV7-2
D: -
CDR3: CASSSVGESPLHF
DNA: TGTGCCAGCAGCTCTGTAGGGGAATCCCCCCTCCACTTT